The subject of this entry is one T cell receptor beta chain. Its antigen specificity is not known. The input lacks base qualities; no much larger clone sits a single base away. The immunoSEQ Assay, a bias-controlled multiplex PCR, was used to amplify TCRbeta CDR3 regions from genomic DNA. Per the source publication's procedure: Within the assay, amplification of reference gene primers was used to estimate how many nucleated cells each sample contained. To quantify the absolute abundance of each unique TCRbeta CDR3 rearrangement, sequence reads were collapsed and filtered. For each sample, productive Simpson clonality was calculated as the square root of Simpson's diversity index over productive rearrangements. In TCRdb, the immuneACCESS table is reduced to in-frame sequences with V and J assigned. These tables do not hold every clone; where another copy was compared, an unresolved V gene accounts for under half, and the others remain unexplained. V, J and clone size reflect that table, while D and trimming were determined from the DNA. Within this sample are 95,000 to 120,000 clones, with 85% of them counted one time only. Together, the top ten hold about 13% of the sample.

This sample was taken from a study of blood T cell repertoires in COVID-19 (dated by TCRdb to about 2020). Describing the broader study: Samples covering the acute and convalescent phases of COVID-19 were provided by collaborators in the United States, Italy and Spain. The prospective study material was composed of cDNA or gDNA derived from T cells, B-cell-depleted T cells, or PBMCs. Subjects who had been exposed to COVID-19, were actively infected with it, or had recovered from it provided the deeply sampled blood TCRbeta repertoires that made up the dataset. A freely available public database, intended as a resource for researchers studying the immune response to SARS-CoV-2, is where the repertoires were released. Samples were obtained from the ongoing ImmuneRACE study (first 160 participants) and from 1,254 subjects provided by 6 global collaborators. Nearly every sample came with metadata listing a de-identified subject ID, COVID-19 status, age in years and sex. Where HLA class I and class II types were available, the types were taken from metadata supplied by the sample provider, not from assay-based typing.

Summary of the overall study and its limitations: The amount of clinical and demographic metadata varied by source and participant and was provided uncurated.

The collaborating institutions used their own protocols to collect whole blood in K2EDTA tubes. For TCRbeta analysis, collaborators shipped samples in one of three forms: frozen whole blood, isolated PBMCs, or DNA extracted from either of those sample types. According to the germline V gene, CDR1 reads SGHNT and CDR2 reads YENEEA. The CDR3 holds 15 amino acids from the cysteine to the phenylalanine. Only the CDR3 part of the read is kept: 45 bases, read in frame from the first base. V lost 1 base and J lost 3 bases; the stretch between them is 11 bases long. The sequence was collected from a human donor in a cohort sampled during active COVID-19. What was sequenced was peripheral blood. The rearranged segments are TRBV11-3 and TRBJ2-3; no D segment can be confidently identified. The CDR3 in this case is CASSLGGLNTDTQYF. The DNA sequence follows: TGTGCCAGCAGCTTAGGAGGCCTGAATACAGATACGCAGTATTTT.